These 13 T cell receptor beta chains share one sample of origin, sequenced in a study of OX40 agonist ivuxolimab in advanced cancers. TCRdb keeps only in-frame clones here, not all; method: immunoSEQ multiplex PCR. This table holds roughly 45,000 clones, around 84% found once. Sequencing was performed on CD4+ or CD8+ T cells sorted from blood, taken in a trial of the OX40 agonist ivuxolimab. Receptors were obtained from an adult with an advanced solid tumor such as melanoma, head and neck, liver or kidney cancer.

The J gene is TRBJ2-2, the V gene TRBV12-5; D unresolved. Trimming shortened V by 7 bases and J by 4 bases, and 10 bases separated the two germline ends. Germline CDR1 reads LGHNT; CDR2 reads FRNRAP. This CDR3 has 13 amino acids. The CDR3 sequence: CASVGTITGELFF. DNA of the CDR3: TGTGCTAGTGTCGGAACTATCACCGGGGAGCTGTTTTTT.

The V and J genes are TRBV7-9 and TRBJ2-1; 10 bases are shared with TRBD2. J was trimmed by 2 bases and V by 5 bases; bases with no gene match: 9. This CDR3 region has 17 residues. Germline lookup yields CDR1 SEHNR and CDR2 FQNEAQ (reference sequence). The chain's CDR3 is CASSISSGSLTYNEQFF. Here the CDR3 DNA reads TGTGCCAGCAGCATATCTAGCGGGAGTTTGACCTACAATGAGCAGTTCTTC.

The chain uses TRBV19 and TRBJ1-2; D may be TRBD1 (6 bases). This CDR3 spans 16 amino acids. Germline CDR1 and CDR2: LNHDA and SQIVND (reference sequence). Trimming left V 3 bases short and J 4 bases short, with 18 bases between. CDR3 sequence reads: CASSMRDTRAVYGYTF. The CDR3 DNA sequence: TGTGCCAGTAGTATGAGGGACACAAGGGCCGTCTATGGCTACACCTTC.

V usage is TRBV15 and J usage is TRBJ1-2, with D possibly being TRBD1 (6 bases). The CDR3 consists of 14 residues. V was trimmed by 3 bases and J by 3 bases, leaving 11 bases between them. Germline lookup yields CDR1 LNHNV and CDR2 YYDKDF (reference sequence). The CDR3 spells CATSSGQSYYGYTF. In DNA form, the CDR3 reads TGTGCCACCAGCAGCGGACAGTCATACTATGGCTACACCTTC.

The rearrangement links TRBV11-2 to TRBJ2-1; 9 positions match TRBD2. The ends lost 5 bases at V and 6 bases at J; junction bases unmatched: 5. CDR1 SGHAT and CDR2 FQNNGV come from the germline V gene. This CDR3 has 14 amino acids. This CDR3 is CASSRNSGGNEQFF. The CDR3 DNA reads as TGTGCCAGCAGCAGAAATAGCGGGGGCAATGAGCAGTTCTTC.

This clone turned up a few times. The chain combines TRBV5-1 with TRBJ2-2; 8 nucleotides align to TRBD2. CDR3 size: 16 residues. Trimming at V came to 0 bases and at J to 1 base, leaving 2 bases not matched to a gene. Germline V gene data show CDR1 as SGHRS and CDR2 as YFSETQ. CDR3 protein: CASSLVSGENTGELFF. In DNA, the CDR3 is TGCGCCAGCAGCTTGGTTAGCGGGGAGAACACCGGGGAGCTGTTTTTT.

This chain joins TRBV10-3 and TRBJ2-3, with 8 bases matching TRBD2. This CDR3 contains 14 residues. Germline trimming cut 8 bases from V and 6 bases from J; bases unmatched to any gene: 10. Germline V gene data show CDR1 as ENHRY and CDR2 as SYGVKD. DNA of the CDR3: TGTGCCATCTCGGGGGGGAGATCGGCGGATACGCAGTATTTT. Translating it yields CAISGGRSADTQYF.

This chain connects TRBV7-9 to TRBJ2-5, with 9 bases aligning to TRBD2. The CDR3 consists of 17 residues. V dropped 1 base and J dropped 4; count of bases not matched to a gene: 10. Germline V gives CDR1 SEHNR, CDR2 FQNEAQ (reference sequence). CDR3: CASSLVFSSGGGETQYF. CDR3 coding DNA: TGTGCCAGCAGCTTAGTTTTCAGTAGCGGGGGTGGAGAGACCCAGTACTTC.

This clone was picked up a small number of times. This chain connects TRBV6-1 to TRBJ2-7; the match to TRBD1 covers 9 bases. With 6 bases clipped from V and 4 bases from J, the junction kept 7 bases outside the gene matches. CDR1 is MNHNS and CDR2 is SASEGT in the germline V gene. CDR3 length: 14 amino acids. The CDR3 protein is CASREGTGTYEQYF. CDR3 sequence (DNA): TGTGCCAGCAGGGAGGGGACAGGGACGTACGAGCAGTACTTC.

The chain employs TRBV27 and TRBJ2-3; TRBD2 matches at 9 bases. This CDR3 region has 16 residues. V lost 2 bases to trimming and J lost 1 base; unmatched junction nucleotides: 4. CDR1 is MNHEY, CDR2 SMNVEV, per germline (reference sequence). CDR3 amino acids: CASSLLAGYGTDTQYF. The CDR3 DNA reads TGTGCCAGCAGTTTACTAGCGGGGTATGGCACAGATACGCAGTATTTT.

J is TRBJ1-1 and V is TRBV27; 8 bases are a match to TRBD1. The J segment lost 1 base and the V segment lost 5 bases, leaving 3 bases of the junction unmatched. Germline V gene sequence: CDR1 MNHEY, CDR2 SMNVEV (reference sequence). CDR3 length: 14 amino acids. CDR3 DNA sequence: TGTGCCAGCAGTCAGGGGGCGACGAACACTGAAGCTTTCTTT. It is translated as CASSQGATNTEAFF.

V usage is TRBV5-4 and J usage is TRBJ2-7, with D possibly TRBD1 on 6 matching bases. The CDR3 spans 14 residues. Germline V gene lookup returns CDR1 SGHNT and CDR2 YYREEE (reference sequence). The ends were cut back, 5 bases at V and 0 bases at J, with 12 bases in the middle. The CDR3, as DNA: TGTGCCAGCAGTCCAGGACAGAGCTCCTACGAGCAGTACTTC. Protein sequence: CASSPGQSSYEQYF.

The chain carries TRBV27 and TRBJ2-5, with 11 bases matching TRBD2. Germline CDR1 and CDR2: MNHEY and SMNVEV (reference sequence). V lost 4 bases, J lost 4 bases, and 5 bases stayed unmatched. The CDR3 is 15 residues long. Written as DNA, the CDR3 is TGTGCCAGCAGTTCACTAGCGGGAGCCGGAGAGACCCAGTACTTC. This encodes CASSSLAGAGETQYF.